The clone carrying this T cell receptor (beta chain) was seen many times. A single record per CDR3 protein comes from TCRdb applying MiXCR to the 5' RACE reads. The repertoire has around 140,000 distinct CDR3 sequences, more than 9.5% of them found once; the top ten carry about 4%. The sample originates from a study of CD8 T cells in ankylosing spondylitis. The V gene's germline CDR1 is MDHEN and CDR2 SYDVKM. The CDR3 loop spans 15 amino acids. V lost 5 bases and J 1 base, leaving 15 bases between the germline ends. The J gene is TRBJ2-7, the V gene TRBV28; D is perhaps TRBD1 or TRBD2 (5 bases each). The sequence was obtained from a female donor with ankylosing spondylitis or in good health (not recorded which). The specimen was blood, either unsorted or a sorted T cell fraction (not recorded which). The CDR3 DNA reads as TGTGCCAGCAGTGCCGGCGGGCAGGGTTCCTACGAGCAGTACTTC. Its translation is CASSAGGQGSYEQYF.